The clone carrying this T cell receptor (beta chain) has at least ten counts. This sample is part of a study of T cells in Graves' hyperthyroidism and ophthalmopathy. What was amplified from RNA transcripts were TCR beta CDR3 regions. First-round RT-PCR of the TCR CDR3 relied on the HTBI primer set. TCRdb reprocessed the multiplex PCR reads with MiXCR, giving one entry per CDR3 protein. The sample lists about 290,000 distinct CDR3 sequences, about an eighth seen once, with more than 7.5% in the top ten. Sequencing input: blood. This sequence was found in a woman in her thirties with Graves' hyperthyroidism that later progressed to Graves' ophthalmopathy.

The CDR3 sequence: CASSLSFYNEQFF. In DNA, the CDR3 is TGTGCCAGCAGTTTATCCTTTTACAATGAGCAGTTCTTC. The chain carries TRBV27 and TRBJ2-1; D remains unclear. The germline CDR1 and CDR2 sequences are MNHEY and SMNVEV (reference sequence). Trimming pared 0 bases from V and 4 bases from J, leaving 4 bases between. There are 13 residues in the CDR3.